The 12 T cell receptor beta chains in this list originate from one sample, sequenced in a study of CD8 T cells in Susac syndrome. The authors reverse transcribed 0.5 to 1 ug RNA with random hexamers. MiXCR, run by TCRdb on the immunoSEQ multiplex PCR reads, gives a single entry per CDR3 protein. In the table there are hundreds of thousands of distinct CDR3 sequences, about 94% of which are singletons. Sequenced sample: CD4+ T cells from PBMCs. Every receptor here comes from a human donor with Susac syndrome.

The rearrangement joins TRBV7-2 to TRBJ2-7; D gene ambiguous. Germline V gives CDR1 SGHTA, CDR2 FQGNSA. V was clipped by 2 bases and J by 9 bases, with 14 bases between them. The length of the CDR3 is 13 residues. Here the CDR3 DNA reads TGTGCCAGCAGCTTATCGCAGGACGTGGGGCAGTACTTC. This encodes CASSLSQDVGQYF.

This rearrangement joins TRBV20-1 to TRBJ1-5, with 9 positions matching TRBD1. V trimming: 5 bases; J trimming: 0 bases; junction bases outside the gene matches: 5. The CDR3 has 15 amino acids. Germline assignment: CDR1 DFQATT and CDR2 SNEGSKA (reference sequence). The CDR3 sequence: CSAGTGTYSNQPQHF. In nucleotides, the CDR3 is TGCAGTGCTGGGACAGGGACCTATAGCAATCAGCCCCAGCATTTT.

This sequence joins TRBV24-1 and TRBJ2-3; D is possibly TRBD1 or TRBD2 (5 bases each). Trimming stripped 4 bases from V and 0 bases from J, with 7 bases between. The CDR3 has 14 amino acids. Germline values: CDR1 KGHDR, CDR2 SFDVKD. CDR3 sequence reads: CATSDWDSTDTQYF. CDR3 in DNA: TGTGCCACCAGTGACTGGGACAGCACAGATACGCAGTATTTT.

The count of this clonotype is one. V and J are TRBV29-1 and TRBJ2-3; D unclear. Germline lookup yields CDR1 SQVTM and CDR2 ANQGSEA. The CDR3 extends over 12 amino acids. V lost 4 bases, J lost 6 bases, and 11 bases lay in between. In DNA, the CDR3 is TGCAGCGTTGCTTTTGGGCAGGATACGCAGTATTTT. Its translation is CSVAFGQDTQYF.

The chain combines TRBV19 with TRBJ2-7; D perhaps matches TRBD1 (6 bases). The V and J ends lost 5 bases and 9 bases respectively, with 17 bases between them. From germline, CDR1 is LNHDA and CDR2 SQIVND (reference sequence). The CDR3 extends over 13 amino acids. The CDR3 sequence is CASSLTGTSVQYF. DNA for the CDR3: TGTGCCAGTAGTTTGACAGGAACCTCAGTGCAGTACTTC.

The gene calls are TRBV6-2 or TRBV6-3 and TRBJ1-5; D might be TRBD1 (6 bases). The V end was cut by 6 bases, the J end by 4 bases, with 19 bases between. Germline loops: CDR1 MNHEY, CDR2 SVGEGT. The CDR3 covers 16 residues. CDR3 amino acids: CASSQQTRTANQPQHF. DNA for the CDR3: TGTGCCAGCAGCCAGCAAACCCGGACAGCTAATCAGCCCCAGCATTTT.

V gene TRBV5-1 combines with J gene TRBJ1-1; TRBD1 matches at 9 bases. This CDR3 comprises 15 residues. V was clipped by 3 bases and J by 4 bases; unmatched bases: 7. CDR1 SGHRS and CDR2 YFSETQ come from the germline V gene. The CDR3 nucleotides read TGCGCCAGCAGCTCACAGGGGGCTATGAGCACTGAAGCTTTCTTT. It encodes CASSSQGAMSTEAFF. Complete variable domain (other parts from reference TRBV5-1 and TRBJ1-1): KAGVTQTPRYLIKTRGQQVTLSCSPISGHRSVSWYQQTPGQGLQFLFEYFSETQRNKGNFPGRFSGRQFSNSRSEMNVSTLELGDSALYLCASSSQGAMSTEAFFGQGTRLTVV.

This clonotype was seen only once. The J gene is TRBJ2-7, the V gene TRBV14, with TRBD1 matching 7 bases. Germline V gene data show CDR1 as SGHDN and CDR2 as FVKESK. This CDR3 region has 15 residues. J lost 2 bases, V lost 4 bases, and 8 bases had no gene match. The CDR3 DNA reads as TGTGCCAGCAGCCCTACCGGGACAGCCCCCTACGAGCAGTACTTC. Protein product: CASSPTGTAPYEQYF.

The gene calls are TRBV6-5 and TRBJ1-3, with 7 nucleotides matching TRBD1. Per the germline V gene, CDR1 is MNHEY and CDR2 is SVGAGI. Trimming cost V 5 bases and J 7 bases; bases outside gene matches: 5. The length of the CDR3 is 13 residues. The CDR3 reads CASSKGTVNTIYF. DNA for the CDR3: TGTGCCAGCAGTAAGGGGACAGTTAACACCATATATTTT.

The chain combines TRBV28 with TRBJ1-1, with a tentative D call TRBD1 (5 bases). The CDR3 has 14 amino acids. V lost 4 bases and J lost 0, with 9 bases in between. Germline-derived CDR1 and CDR2 are MDHEN and SYDVKM. The CDR3 reads CASSSPGLNTEAFF. Written as DNA, the CDR3 is TGTGCCAGCAGTTCCCCGGGACTGAACACTGAAGCTTTCTTT.

This rearrangement joins TRBV4-2 to TRBJ1-2, with TRBD1 matching 9 bases. The CDR3 sequence is 12 residues long. From germline, CDR1 is LGHNA and CDR2 YNFKEQ. The J segment lost 6 bases and the V segment lost 8 bases, leaving 4 bases of the junction unmatched. CDR3 DNA: TGTGCCAGCCGACAGGGGGAAGATGGCTACACCTTC. It codes for CASRQGEDGYTF.

The chain is built from TRBV5-1 and TRBJ2-1, with 10 positions matching TRBD2. Germline V gene data show CDR1 as SGHRS and CDR2 as YFSETQ. V was clipped by 1 base and J by 7 bases; unmatched bases: 8. This CDR3 region has 16 residues. The CDR3 DNA follows: TGCGCCAGCAGCTTGACCGGGACTAGCGACCGAAATGAGCAGTTCTTC. This sequence encodes CASSLTGTSDRNEQFF.